This TCR beta chain was identified in a study of control samples from healthy donors and cancer patients (dated by TCRdb to the early 2020s). In regard to this clone: No antigen is known for it. Base qualities are missing; no much larger clone stands one base away.

Library creation used the immunoSEQ multiplex PCR assay. Sourced from immuneACCESS, this table was stored by TCRdb with only in-frame sequences that have V and J called. A share of the clones is absent; for the studies checked, an unresolved V gene accounts for under half, and the remainder has no known explanation. The sample table lists 120,000 or so clones, around 93% of them with a count of one. Around 8.1% of the sample lies in the top ten. The junction carries 12 bases between V and J, which are trimmed by 3 bases and 3 bases respectively. CDR1 and CDR2 are read off the germline V gene as SNHLY and FYNNEI. The CDR3 covers 15 residues, taking in both the cysteine and the phenylalanine. Only CDR3 DNA remains: 45 bases, in frame from the first base.

The material sequenced was blood. The TCR comes from a man aged 18-30 years in good health. The chain couples TRBV2 to TRBJ1-5, with the D gene call left open. The CDR3 here reads CASSDYGRNNQPQHF. The base sequence is TGTGCCAGCAGTGATTATGGACGAAACAATCAGCCCCAGCATTTT.